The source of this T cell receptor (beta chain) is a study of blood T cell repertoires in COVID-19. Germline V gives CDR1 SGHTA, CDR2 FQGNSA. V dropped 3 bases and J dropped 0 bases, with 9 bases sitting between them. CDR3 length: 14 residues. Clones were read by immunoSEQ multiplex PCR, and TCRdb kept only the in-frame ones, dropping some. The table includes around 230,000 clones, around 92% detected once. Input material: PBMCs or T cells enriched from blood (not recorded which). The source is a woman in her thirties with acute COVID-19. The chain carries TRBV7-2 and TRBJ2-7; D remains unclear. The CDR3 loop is CASSFTRSSYEQYF. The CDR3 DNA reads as TGTGCCAGCAGCTTTACACGGAGCTCCTACGAGCAGTACTTC.